The clone carrying this TCR beta chain appeared once. This entry belongs to a study of CD8 T cells in Susac syndrome. The CDR3 length is 12 residues. The germline V gene has CDR1 DFQATT and CDR2 SNEGSKA (reference sequence). Trimming took off 2 bases at V and 1 base at J, with 5 bases between the two ends. With random hexamers, roughly 0.5 to 1 ug RNA was reverse transcribed. With immunoSEQ multiplex PCR, TCR beta CDR3 was amplified across 54 Vbeta and 13 Jbeta. From the immunoSEQ multiplex PCR reads, TCRdb called clonotypes with MiXCR, one entry per CDR3 protein. This sample has some 190,000 distinct CDR3 sequences, with just under 95% found just once. While CD8+ and CD4+ T cells were isolated negatively, TEMRA cells were enriched by FACS.

Sequencing used CD4+ T cells from PBMCs. This TCR derives from a human donor in good health. The chain uses TRBV20-1 and TRBJ1-1, with unresolved D. CDR3 protein: CSARTTNTEAFF. CDR3 DNA sequence: TGCAGTGCTAGAACCACGAACACTGAAGCTTTCTTT.